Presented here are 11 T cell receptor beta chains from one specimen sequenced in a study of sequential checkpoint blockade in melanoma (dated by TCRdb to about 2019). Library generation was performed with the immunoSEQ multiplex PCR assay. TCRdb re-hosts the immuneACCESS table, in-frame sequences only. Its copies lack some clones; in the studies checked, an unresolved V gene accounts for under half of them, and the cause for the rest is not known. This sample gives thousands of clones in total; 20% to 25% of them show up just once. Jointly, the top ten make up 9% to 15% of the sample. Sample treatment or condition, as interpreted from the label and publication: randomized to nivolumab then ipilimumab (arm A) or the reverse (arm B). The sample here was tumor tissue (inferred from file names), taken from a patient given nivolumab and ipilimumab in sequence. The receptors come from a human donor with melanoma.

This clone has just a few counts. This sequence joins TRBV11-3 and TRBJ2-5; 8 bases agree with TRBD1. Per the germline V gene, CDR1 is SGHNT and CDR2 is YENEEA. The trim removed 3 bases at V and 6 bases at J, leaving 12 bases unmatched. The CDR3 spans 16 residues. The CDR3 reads CASSLFDRGGGKTQYF. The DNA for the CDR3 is TGTGCCAGCAGCTTGTTCGACAGGGGAGGTGGGAAGACCCAGTACTTC.

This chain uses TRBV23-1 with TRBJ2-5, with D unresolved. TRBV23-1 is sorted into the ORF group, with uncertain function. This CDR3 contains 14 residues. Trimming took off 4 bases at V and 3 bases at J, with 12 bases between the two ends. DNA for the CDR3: TGCGCCAGCAGTCTTACAGATCGAGAAGAGACCCAGTACTTC. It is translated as CASSLTDREETQYF.

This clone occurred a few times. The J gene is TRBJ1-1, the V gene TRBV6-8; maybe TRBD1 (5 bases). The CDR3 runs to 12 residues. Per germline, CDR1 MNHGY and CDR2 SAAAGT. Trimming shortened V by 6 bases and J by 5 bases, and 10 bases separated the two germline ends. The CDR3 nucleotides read TGTGCCAGCAGCGCAGGGCAGACTGAAGCTTTCTTT. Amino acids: CASSAGQTEAFF.

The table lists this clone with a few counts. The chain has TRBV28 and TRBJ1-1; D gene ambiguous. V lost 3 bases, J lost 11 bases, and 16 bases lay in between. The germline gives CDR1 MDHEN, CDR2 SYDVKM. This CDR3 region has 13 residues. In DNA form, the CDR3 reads TGTGCCAGCAGTTTTACCGTGCGTGCTAAGGCTTTCTTT. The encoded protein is CASSFTVRAKAFF.

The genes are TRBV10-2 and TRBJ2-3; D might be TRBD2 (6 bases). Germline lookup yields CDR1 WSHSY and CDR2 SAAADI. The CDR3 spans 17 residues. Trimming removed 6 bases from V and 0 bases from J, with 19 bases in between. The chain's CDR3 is CASRPGGTALSTDTQYF. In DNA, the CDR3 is TGCGCCAGCAGGCCCGGGGGAACAGCTCTTAGCACAGATACGCAGTATTTT.

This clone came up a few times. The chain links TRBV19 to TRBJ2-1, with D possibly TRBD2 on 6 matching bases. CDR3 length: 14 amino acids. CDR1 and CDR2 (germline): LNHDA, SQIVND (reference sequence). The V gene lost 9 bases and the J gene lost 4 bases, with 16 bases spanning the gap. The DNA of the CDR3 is TGTGCCAGCATCTCTGGGGCGGGGTACAATGAGCAGTTCTTC. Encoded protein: CASISGAGYNEQFF.

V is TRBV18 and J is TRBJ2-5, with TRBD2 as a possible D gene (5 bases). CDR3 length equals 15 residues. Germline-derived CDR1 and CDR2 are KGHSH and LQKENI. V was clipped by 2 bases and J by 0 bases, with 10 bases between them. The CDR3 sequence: CASSPLTGNQETQYF. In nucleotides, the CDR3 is TGTGCCAGCTCACCATTGACGGGGAACCAAGAGACCCAGTACTTC.

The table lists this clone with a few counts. The CDR3 sequence: CASSVWGSGGDTDTQYF. DNA for the CDR3: TGTGCCAGCAGCGTATGGGGTAGCGGGGGCGACACAGATACGCAGTATTTT. V is TRBV9 and J is TRBJ2-3; 9 positions match TRBD2. The V and J ends lost 1 base and 2 bases, in that order; junction bases with no gene match: 8. The germline gives CDR1 SGDLS, CDR2 YYNGEE. The CDR3 totals 17 residues.

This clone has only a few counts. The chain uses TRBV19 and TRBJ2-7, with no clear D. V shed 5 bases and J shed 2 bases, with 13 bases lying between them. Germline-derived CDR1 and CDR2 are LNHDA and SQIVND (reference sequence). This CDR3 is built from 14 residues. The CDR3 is CASSSGGRTYEQYF. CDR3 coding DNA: TGTGCCAGTAGTTCAGGCGGCAGGACCTACGAGCAGTACTTC.

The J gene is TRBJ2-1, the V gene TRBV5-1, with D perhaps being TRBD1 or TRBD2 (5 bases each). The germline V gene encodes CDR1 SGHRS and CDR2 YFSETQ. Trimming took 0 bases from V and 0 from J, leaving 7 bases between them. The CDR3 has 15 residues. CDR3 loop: CASSLEGSSYNEQFF. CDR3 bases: TGCGCCAGCAGCTTGGAGGGGAGCTCCTACAATGAGCAGTTCTTC.

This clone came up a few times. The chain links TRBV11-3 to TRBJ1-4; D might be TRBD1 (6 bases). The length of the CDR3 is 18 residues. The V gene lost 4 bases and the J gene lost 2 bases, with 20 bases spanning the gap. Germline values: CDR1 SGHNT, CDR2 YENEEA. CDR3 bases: TGTGCCAGCAGCTATGGCAGGGGCGTAGGTGATACTAATGAAAAACTGTTTTTT. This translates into CASSYGRGVGDTNEKLFF. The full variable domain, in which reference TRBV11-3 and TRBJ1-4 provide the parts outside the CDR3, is EAGVVQSPRYKIIEKKQPVAFWCNPISGHNTLYWYLQNLGQGPELLIRYENEEAVDDSQLPKDRFSAERLKGVDSTLKIQPAELGDSAVYLCASSYGRGVGDTNEKLFFGSGTQLSVL.